Detailed here is one T cell receptor beta chain. The antigen is not known. This sample was included in a study of blood T cells in healthy people across ages. Overall study results and limits: There was a strong correlation between TCR beta diversity and naive T cell percentage. Estimates of diversity drawn from one million T cells were considered underestimates.

Donor samples were obtained from healthy Caucasian individuals from Russia, aged roughly 6 to 90. The use of a sample-barcoded 5' primer and a J-beta primer mix characterized a second PCR of roughly 6 to 11 cycles. Using its own MiXCR run on the 5' RACE reads, TCRdb lists one record per CDR3 protein. Seen here are about 1.1 million distinct CDR3 sequences, approximately 38% observed once, and the top ten hold around 13%. The germline V gene encodes CDR1 SGHAT and CDR2 FQNNGV. V was cut by 3 bases and J by 10 bases, with 19 bases left in between. This CDR3 has 15 residues. This receptor was identified in a man between 18 and 35 years old in good health. Sequenced sample: blood. This rearrangement joins TRBV11-2 to TRBJ2-1; tentatively, D is TRBD1 (5 bases). This CDR3 reads CASSLTSMDIQEQFF. The CDR3, as DNA: TGTGCCAGCAGCTTGACCTCGATGGACATACAAGAGCAGTTCTTC. The whole variable domain, remainder taken from reference TRBV11-2 and TRBJ2-1, is EAGVAQSPRYKIIEKRQSVAFWCNPISGHATLYWYQQILGQGPKLLIQFQNNGVVDDSQLPKDRFSAERLKGVDSTLKIQPAKLEDSAVYLCASSLTSMDIQEQFFGPGTRLTVL.